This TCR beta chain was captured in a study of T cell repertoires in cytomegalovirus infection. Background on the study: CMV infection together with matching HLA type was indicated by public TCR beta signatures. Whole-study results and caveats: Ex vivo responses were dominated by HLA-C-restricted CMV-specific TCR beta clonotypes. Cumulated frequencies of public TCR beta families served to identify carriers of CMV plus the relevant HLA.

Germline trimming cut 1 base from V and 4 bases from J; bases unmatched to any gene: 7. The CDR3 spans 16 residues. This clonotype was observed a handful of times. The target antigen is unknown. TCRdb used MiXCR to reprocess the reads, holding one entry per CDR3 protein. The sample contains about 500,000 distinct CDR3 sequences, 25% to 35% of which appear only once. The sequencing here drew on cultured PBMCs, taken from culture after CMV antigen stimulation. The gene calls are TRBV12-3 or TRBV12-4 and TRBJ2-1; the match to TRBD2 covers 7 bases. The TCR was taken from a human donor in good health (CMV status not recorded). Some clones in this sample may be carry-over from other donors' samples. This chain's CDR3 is CASSLGSGMGYNEQFF. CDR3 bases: TGTGCCAGCAGTTTAGGAAGCGGGATGGGGTACAATGAGCAGTTCTTC.